Listed here are 13 T cell receptor beta chains from one sample, sequenced in a study of T cells after yellow fever vaccination. TCRdb called the 5' RACE reads again in MiXCR, with one record for every CDR3 protein. The sample has around 250,000 distinct CDR3 sequences, 5.2% seen once. This specimen was CD4+ T cells sorted from PBMCs, taken on the day of the yellow fever booster vaccination. The source of these receptors is a man between 18 and 35 years old who received the YFV17D yellow fever vaccine.

This clonotype has just a few counts. The V call is TRBV20-1, the J call TRBJ1-5; possibly TRBD1 for D (6 bases). The CDR3 spans 15 residues. Germline V gene data show CDR1 as DFQATT and CDR2 as SNEGSKA (reference sequence). Trimming left V 0 bases short and J 0 bases short, with 9 bases between. Here the CDR3 reads CSAREGGYSNQPQHF. The CDR3 DNA sequence: TGCAGTGCTAGAGAGGGGGGCTATAGCAATCAGCCCCAGCATTTT.

The chain joins TRBV6-2 or TRBV6-3 to TRBJ2-7; 8 bases are a match to TRBD1. V shed 5 bases and J 2 bases; nucleotides not matched to a gene: 8. Germline values: CDR1 MNHEY, CDR2 SVGEGT. The CDR3 has 15 amino acids. The CDR3 DNA follows: TGTGCCAGCAGTGGCAGGGGGCAATCCCCCTACGAGCAGTACGTC. This translates into CASSGRGQSPYEQYV.

There are many counts of this clonotype. CDR3 sequence: CASSSTGVEGNEQFF. DNA of the CDR3: TGCGCCAGCAGCTCGACAGGGGTTGAGGGCAATGAGCAGTTCTTC. The J gene is TRBJ2-1, the V gene TRBV5-1, with 8 bases lining up with TRBD1. Trimming at V came to 3 bases and at J to 6 bases, leaving 8 bases not matched to a gene. The germline V gene encodes CDR1 SGHRS and CDR2 YFSETQ. CDR3 size: 15 residues.

The rearrangement links TRBV3-1 to TRBJ2-5; D is uncertain. V was shortened by 2 bases and J by 1 base, with 5 bases between the two germline ends. Germline CDR1 and CDR2: LGHDT and YNNKEL (reference sequence). The length of the CDR3 is 13 residues. CDR3 in amino acids: CASSQRIQETQYF. The DNA for the CDR3 is TGTGCCAGCAGCCAACGGATCCAAGAGACCCAGTACTTC.

This clonotype was picked up many times. The chain uses TRBV15 and TRBJ2-1, with D maybe TRBD2 (5 bases). CDR3 size: 16 residues. Germline V gene sequence: CDR1 LNHNV, CDR2 YYDKDF (reference sequence). Trimming took 0 bases from V and 0 from J, leaving 9 bases between them. The CDR3 coding sequence is TGTGCCACCAGCAGAGAAGCGGACCTCTCCTACAATGAGCAGTTCTTC. Its translation is CATSREADLSYNEQFF. The full variable domain, with the rest looked up from reference TRBV15 and TRBJ2-1, is DAMVIQNPRYQVTQFGKPVTLSCSQTLNHNVMYWYQQKSSQAPKLLFHYYDKDFNNEADTPDNFQSRRPNTSFCFLDIRSPGLGDTAMYLCATSREADLSYNEQFFGPGTRLTVL.

The sample holds many counts of this clonotype. The V and J genes are TRBV5-5 and TRBJ2-3; D call uncertain. The germline V and J ends were trimmed by 3 bases and 8 bases, with 22 bases remaining between them. This CDR3 has 16 amino acids. The germline V gene encodes CDR1 SGHKS and CDR2 YYEKEE (reference sequence). The DNA of the CDR3 is TGTGCCAGCAGCTCGGCTTCAGGTAGACGTATCGGTACGCAGTATTTT. Protein product: CASSSASGRRIGTQYF.

At least ten counts were recorded for this clonotype. The CDR3 DNA follows: TGCAGCTTTAGCCTGGACTTTTATTCCCAGTATTTT. Protein: CSFSLDFYSQYF. The gene calls are TRBV29-1 and TRBJ2-3; possibly TRBD2 for D (5 bases). The CDR3 runs 12 residues. Trimming removed 8 bases at V and 12 bases at J, with 21 bases between. Germline CDR1 and CDR2: SQVTM and ANQGSEA.

This clonotype has a single count. This chain uses TRBV7-2 with TRBJ1-2; 10 positions match TRBD1. Germline V CDR1 and CDR2: SGHTA, FQGNSA. The CDR3 totals 14 residues. The V segment lost 6 bases and the J segment 4 bases; nucleotides outside the gene matches: 5. The CDR3 loop reads CASSIGQGGYGYTF. The DNA of the CDR3 is TGTGCCAGCAGTATAGGACAGGGGGGCTATGGCTACACCTTC.

This clonotype was counted ten times or more. The genes are TRBV18 and TRBJ1-1, with D unresolved. The CDR3 runs 14 residues. Germline V CDR1 and CDR2: KGHSH, LQKENI. The V end was cut by 2 bases, the J end by 4 bases, with 11 bases between. The CDR3 DNA is TGTGCCAGCTCACCAACACTGGAGGCCACTGAAGCTTTCTTT. Translating it yields CASSPTLEATEAFF.

The rearrangement uses TRBV7-9 and TRBJ1-6, with 12 bases fitting TRBD1. CDR3 size: 15 residues. Trimming cost V 3 bases and J 10 bases; bases outside gene matches: 4. Per germline, CDR1 SEHNR and CDR2 FQNEAQ (reference sequence). CDR3 DNA sequence: TGTGCCAGCAGCTTTGGGACAGGGGGCAACTCACCCCTCCACTTT. It codes for CASSFGTGGNSPLHF. The full variable domain, completed using reference TRBV7-9 and TRBJ1-6, is DTGVSQNPRHKITKRGQNVTFRCDPISEHNRLYWYRQTLGQGPEFLTYFQNEAQLEKSRLLSDRFSAERPKGSFSTLEIQRTEQGDSAMYLCASSFGTGGNSPLHFGNGTRLTVT.

The V and J genes are TRBV5-1 and TRBJ1-2, with 7 bases fitting TRBD1. J lost 5 bases, V lost 4 bases, and 8 bases had no gene match. The CDR3 spans 14 residues. CDR1 is SGHRS and CDR2 is YFSETQ in the germline V gene. The CDR3, as DNA: TGCGCCAGCAGCCCACCGGGACAGCCTTATGGCTACACCTTC. It codes for CASSPPGQPYGYTF.

The V call is TRBV10-3, the J call TRBJ2-7; TRBD2 might be the D (5 bases). CDR1 ENHRY and CDR2 SYGVKD come from the germline V gene. The CDR3 spans 11 residues. Trimming shortened V by 5 bases and J by 6 bases, and 8 bases separated the two germline ends. The CDR3 nucleotides are TGTGCCATCAGTCGGGGTGGCGAGCAGTACGTC. Translated: CAISRGGEQYV.

Ten or more counts support this clonotype. The rearrangement joins TRBV5-4 to TRBJ2-3; 10 bases fit TRBD2. CDR1 SGHNT and CDR2 YYREEE come from the germline V gene (reference sequence). CDR3 length: 14 residues. V was pared by 4 bases and J by 5 bases, with 4 bases of the junction left unmatched. The CDR3 coding sequence is TGTGCCAGCAGCCCCGGACTAGCGGTAGATACGCAGTATTTT. This translates into CASSPGLAVDTQYF.